The 22 T cell receptor beta chains listed next were all sequenced from one sample in a study of glioma-infiltrating T cells. Using RNA template, CDR3s of TCR alpha and beta were amplified with iRepertoire arm-PCR. TCRdb passed the multiplex PCR reads through MiXCR, listing each CDR3 protein once. The profile covers around 190,000 distinct CDR3 sequences, with 25% to 35% appearing a single time and 20% to 25% taken by the ten largest. Sequencing was performed on glioma tissue, nonneoplastic brain tissue, or PBMCs (not recorded which). These receptors originate from a human donor with low-grade glioma or glioblastoma, undergoing nonglioma brain surgery, or in good health (not recorded which).

This clonotype was recorded many times. The gene calls are TRBV7-6 and TRBJ2-5, with 9 bases lining up with TRBD1. V dropped 3 bases and J dropped 4; count of bases not matched to a gene: 3. This CDR3 has 14 amino acids. CDR1 is SGHVS and CDR2 is FNYEAQ in the germline V gene. DNA for the CDR3: TGTGCCAGCAGCTTGCAGGGACAGGGAGAGACCCAGTACTTC. Amino acid sequence: CASSLQGQGETQYF.

This clonotype appeared once. Sequence at one end of the junction differs from germline and may be a read error. The chain links TRBV4-2 to TRBJ2-2; possible D gene TRBD2, 5 bases. The germline CDR1 and CDR2 sequences are LGHNA and YNFKEQ. The CDR3 extends over 13 amino acids. The CDR3 here is CASRGQNTGERFF. The CDR3 coding sequence is TGTGCCAGCAGAGGGCAGAACACCGGGGAGCGGTTTTTT.

This clonotype was recorded many times. In nucleotides, the CDR3 is TGCGCCAGCAGCCAGACGGGGGTGGGGAACACTGAAGCTTTCTTT. Its translation: CASSQTGVGNTEAFF. This rearrangement joins TRBV4-1 to TRBJ1-1; D possibly corresponds to TRBD1 (5 bases). There are 15 residues in the CDR3. V lost 3 bases, J lost 1 base, and 12 bases lay in between. CDR1 and CDR2 (germline): MGHRA, YSYEKL.

This chain links TRBV3-1 with TRBJ2-1; D possibly corresponds to TRBD2 (7 bases). The CDR3 is made up of 17 amino acids. Germline V lookup: CDR1 LGHDT, CDR2 YNNKEL (reference sequence). V was trimmed by 3 bases and J by 1 base, leaving 16 bases between them. The CDR3 DNA reads as TGTGCCAGCAGCCACAGACTGGGGGGGCAGTCCTACAATGAGCAGTTCTTC. Its protein product is CASSHRLGGQSYNEQFF.

Worth noting for this clonotype: A much larger clone differs from this one at a single base, so this may be a read error. This chain connects TRBV7-2 to TRBJ2-7; 8 nucleotides match TRBD2. The CDR3 extends over 13 amino acids. Germline loops: CDR1 SGHTA, CDR2 FQGNSA. J was trimmed by 6 bases and V by 7 bases; bases with no gene match: 8. CDR3 sequence: CASTPGGTCEQYF. CDR3 bases: TGTGCCAGCACCCCGGGGGGGACCTGCGAGCAGTACTTC.

In DNA form, the CDR3 reads TGTGCCAGCAGCCACCCCGAGGCGGGAGGTGGCTACACCTTC. This encodes CASSHPEAGGGYTF. This chain links TRBV3-1 with TRBJ1-2; D unclear. V shed 3 bases and J shed 7 bases, with 15 bases lying between them. This CDR3 spans 14 amino acids. CDR1 is LGHDT and CDR2 is YNNKEL in the germline V gene (reference sequence).

This clonotype was seen a single time. A single base separates this from a much larger clone, so it may be a read error. CDR3: CASSFRDYMRPRGQETQYF. CDR3 coding DNA: TGTGCCAGCAGCTTCCGGGACTACATGAGACCTCGCGGCCAAGAGACCCAGTACTTC. The rearrangement joins TRBV7-2 to TRBJ2-5, with 7 bases aligning to TRBD2. The CDR3 contains 19 residues. The V gene's germline CDR1 is SGHTA and CDR2 FQGNSA. With V trimmed by 3 bases and J by 1 base, 17 bases remained unmatched.

There are many counts of this clonotype. The V and J genes are TRBV7-2 and TRBJ2-5; TRBD1 matches 9 bases. There are 17 residues in the CDR3. V lost 5 bases and J lost 4; bases outside the gene matches: 14. Germline CDR1 SGHTA, CDR2 FQGNSA. CDR3 in amino acids: CASSGNSGTGKGETQYF. Written as DNA, the CDR3 is TGTGCCAGCAGCGGGAACTCGGGGACAGGGAAGGGAGAGACCCAGTACTTC.

This clonotype has ten or more counts. This chain uses TRBV6-2 or TRBV6-3 with TRBJ2-5; D is perhaps TRBD1 or TRBD2 (5 bases each). V was trimmed by 6 bases and J by 0 bases, leaving 11 bases between them. The CDR3 runs to 14 residues. Germline V gene data show CDR1 as MNHEY and CDR2 as SVGEGT. CDR3 sequence (DNA): TGTGCCAGCAGGAGGGACGGCAACCAAGAGACCCAGTACTTC. Its protein is CASRRDGNQETQYF.

This clonotype showed up many times. This chain uses TRBV2 with TRBJ2-7; 11 nucleotides agree with TRBD2. Trimming removed 7 bases from V and 0 bases from J; junction bases left unmatched: 2. The CDR3 is 14 residues long. The germline gives CDR1 SNHLY, CDR2 FYNNEI. CDR3 bases: TGTGCCAGCAATCTAGCGGGAGGCTCCTACGAGCAGTACTTC. Its translation: CASNLAGGSYEQYF.

This clonotype came up once. The V gene is TRBV28, the J gene TRBJ2-7, with 9 bases that match TRBD2. Germline CDR1 is MDHEN and CDR2 is SYDVKM. The CDR3 is made up of 17 amino acids. V was pared by 6 bases and J by 1 base, with 13 bases of the junction left unmatched. As DNA, the CDR3 is TGTGCCAGCAGCCGCCCTCCGGGGCTAGCGGGGTCCTACGAGCAGTACTTC. It encodes CASSRPPGLAGSYEQYF.

This clonotype was seen repeatedly, ten times or more. This chain joins TRBV7-6 and TRBJ2-7; 8 bases are a match to TRBD2. From germline, CDR1 is SGHVS and CDR2 FNYEAQ. V trimming: 5 bases; J trimming: 1 base; junction bases outside the gene matches: 7. The CDR3 is 15 amino acids. The CDR3, as DNA: TGTGCCAGCAGCACGTTAGCGGGATCATCCTACGAGCAGTACTTC. This sequence encodes CASSTLAGSSYEQYF.

With respect to this clonotype: A much larger clonotype is one base distant, so this may be a read error. V gene TRBV19 combines with J gene TRBJ2-7; no definite D call. Germline V CDR1 and CDR2: LNHDA, SQIVND (reference sequence). This CDR3 contains 13 residues. V was trimmed by 6 bases and J by 0 bases, leaving 9 bases between them. The CDR3 DNA sequence: TGTGCCAGTAGGCCGAAAGGCTCCTACGAGCAGTACTTC. This codes for CASRPKGSYEQYF.

A word on this clonotype: A much bigger clone sits one base away, suggesting this may be a read error. The rearrangement uses TRBV7-2 and TRBJ2-5, with D maybe TRBD1 (7 bases). CDR1 is SGHTA and CDR2 is FQGNSA in the germline V gene. The CDR3 is 15 amino acids. The CDR3 is CASSIHRGGSEIQYF. The CDR3 DNA reads as TGTGCCAGCAGCATACACAGGGGAGGTTCGGAGATCCAGTACTTC.

This clonotype was recorded many times. V and J are TRBV12-3 or TRBV12-4 and TRBJ1-1; 7 nucleotides align to TRBD1. The ends lost 0 bases at V and 7 bases at J; junction bases unmatched: 2. This CDR3 has 13 amino acids. This CDR3 is CASSLAGGGEAFF. The CDR3 nucleotides read TGTGCCAGCAGTTTAGCAGGGGGCGGTGAAGCTTTCTTT.

Ten or more counts support this clonotype. The chain couples TRBV18 to TRBJ2-7; D is unresolved. CDR3 length: 12 residues. The V gene lost 5 bases and the J gene lost 7 bases, with 12 bases spanning the gap. Germline V lookup: CDR1 KGHSH, CDR2 LQKENI. CDR3 nucleotide sequence: TGTGCCAGCTCAGCTGGCAGTGAGGAGCAGTACTTC. This encodes CASSAGSEEQYF.

This clonotype was counted at least ten times. J is TRBJ1-5 and V is TRBV7-2, with D maybe TRBD1 (5 bases). Trimming pared 2 bases from V and 5 bases from J, leaving 16 bases between. CDR1 and CDR2 from the germline V gene are SGHTA and FQGNSA. The CDR3 is 16 amino acids. CDR3 in DNA: TGTGCCAGCAGCTTAAATAGGGCAGGGACCGATCAGCCCCAGCATTTT. Protein: CASSLNRAGTDQPQHF.

Only a few counts were recorded for this clonotype. This chain uses TRBV11-1 with TRBJ1-1; maybe TRBD1 (5 bases). V shed 0 bases and J shed 1 base, with 12 bases lying between them. Germline loops: CDR1 SGHAT, CDR2 FQDESV (reference sequence). The CDR3 consists of 16 residues. The CDR3 region has the DNA TGTGCCAGCAGCTTAGCGACGAGACAGCGGAACACTGAAGCTTTCTTT. Encoded protein: CASSLATRQRNTEAFF.

The V and J genes are TRBV4-3 and TRBJ2-3; D ambiguous. From germline, CDR1 is LGHNA and CDR2 YSLEER. This CDR3 has 15 amino acids. Between the trimmed V and J ends, which lost 1 base and 0 bases, there was a span of 8 bases. CDR3 protein: CASSQGALSTDTQYF. The CDR3 DNA is TGCGCCAGCAGCCAAGGAGCCCTAAGCACAGATACGCAGTATTTT.

This clonotype was found many times. J is TRBJ1-1 and V is TRBV28; tentative D call: TRBD1 (6 bases). This CDR3 region has 15 residues. The germline V gene encodes CDR1 MDHEN and CDR2 SYDVKM. CDR3 sequence reads: CALDVLGGMNTEAFF. CDR3 DNA sequence: TGTGCTCTAGACGTCCTCGGGGGCATGAACACTGAAGCTTTCTTT. Using reference TRBV28 and TRBJ1-1 for the parts outside the CDR3, the full variable domain is DVKVTQSSRYLVKRTGEKVFLECVQDMDHENMFWYRQDPGLGLRLIYFSYDVKMKEKGDIPEGYSVSREKKERFSLILESASTNQTSMYLCALDVLGGMNTEAFFGQGTRLTVV.

This clonotype was detected ten times or more. The CDR3 region is CASSQAGDSQPQHF. In nucleotides, the CDR3 is TGTGCCAGCAGCCAAGCCGGGGACAGTCAGCCCCAGCATTTT. This chain joins TRBV14 and TRBJ1-5; 7 positions agree with TRBD1. V lost 1 base, J lost 6 bases, and 3 bases stayed unmatched. Germline CDR1 and CDR2: SGHDN and FVKESK. The CDR3 has 14 residues.

This clonotype showed up just a few times. V and J are TRBV12-3 or TRBV12-4 and TRBJ2-7; D gene unclear. With 3 bases removed from V and 0 bases from J, the gap between germline ends came to 9 bases. The CDR3 runs to 14 residues. The CDR3 DNA is TGTGCCAGCAGTTTGATCCCCCGCTCCTACGAGCAGTACTTC. It yields the protein CASSLIPRSYEQYF.